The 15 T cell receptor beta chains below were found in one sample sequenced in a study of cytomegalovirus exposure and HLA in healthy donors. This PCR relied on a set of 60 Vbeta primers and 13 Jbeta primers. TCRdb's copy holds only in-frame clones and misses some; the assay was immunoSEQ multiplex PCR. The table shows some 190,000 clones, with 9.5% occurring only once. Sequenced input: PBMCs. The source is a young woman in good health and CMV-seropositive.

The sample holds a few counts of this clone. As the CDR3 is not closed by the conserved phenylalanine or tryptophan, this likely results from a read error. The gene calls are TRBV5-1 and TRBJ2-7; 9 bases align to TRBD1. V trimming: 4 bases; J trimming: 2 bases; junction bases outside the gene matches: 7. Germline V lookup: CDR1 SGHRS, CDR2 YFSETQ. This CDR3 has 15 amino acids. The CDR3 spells CASSLRDRVTYEQYL. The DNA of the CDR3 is TGCGCCAGCAGCCTACGGGACAGGGTGACCTACGAGCAGTACCTC.

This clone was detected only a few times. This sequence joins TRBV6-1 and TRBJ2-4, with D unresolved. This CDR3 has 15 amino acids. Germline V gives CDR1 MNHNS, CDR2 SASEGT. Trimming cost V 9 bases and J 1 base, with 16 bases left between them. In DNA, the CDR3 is TGTGCCAGACGCGCCGATGAAGCGGCCAAAAACATTCAGTACTTC. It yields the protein CARRADEAAKNIQYF.

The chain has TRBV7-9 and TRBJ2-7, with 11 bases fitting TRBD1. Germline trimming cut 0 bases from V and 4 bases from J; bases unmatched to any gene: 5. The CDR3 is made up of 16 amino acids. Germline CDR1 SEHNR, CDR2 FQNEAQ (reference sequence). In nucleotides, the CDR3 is TGTGCCAGCAGCTTAGCCCGGACAGGGGGCAAGTACGAGCAGTACTTC. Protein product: CASSLARTGGKYEQYF.

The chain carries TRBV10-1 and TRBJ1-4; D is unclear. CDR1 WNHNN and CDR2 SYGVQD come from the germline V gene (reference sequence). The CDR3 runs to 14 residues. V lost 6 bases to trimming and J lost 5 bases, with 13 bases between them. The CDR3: CASRSQALNEKLFF. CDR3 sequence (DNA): TGCGCCAGCAGATCGCAGGCGCTGAATGAAAAACTGTTTTTT.

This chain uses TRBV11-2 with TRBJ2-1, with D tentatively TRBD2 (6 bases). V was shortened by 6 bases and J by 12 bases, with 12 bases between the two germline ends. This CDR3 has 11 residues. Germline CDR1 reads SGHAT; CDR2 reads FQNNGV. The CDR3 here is CASRSGVPQFF. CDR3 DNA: TGTGCCAGCAGATCGGGAGTCCCGCAGTTCTTC.

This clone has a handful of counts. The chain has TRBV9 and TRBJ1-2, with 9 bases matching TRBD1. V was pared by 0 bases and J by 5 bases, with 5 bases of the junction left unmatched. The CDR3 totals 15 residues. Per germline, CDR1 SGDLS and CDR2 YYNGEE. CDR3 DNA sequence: TGTGCCAGCAGCGTAGACCTACAGGGGGCATATGGCTACACCTTC. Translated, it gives CASSVDLQGAYGYTF.

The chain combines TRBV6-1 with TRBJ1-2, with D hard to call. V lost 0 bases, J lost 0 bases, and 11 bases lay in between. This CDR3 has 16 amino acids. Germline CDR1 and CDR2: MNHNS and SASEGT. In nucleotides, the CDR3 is TGTGCCAGCAGTGAAGCGATGCAGAAAGCTAACTATGGCTACACCTTC. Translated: CASSEAMQKANYGYTF.

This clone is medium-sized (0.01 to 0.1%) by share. For the CDR3, the DNA is TGTGCCAGCAGCTGGCGTGTTGCGGGAGAAGAATGGGGAGAGACCCAGTACTTC. Protein product: CASSWRVAGEEWGETQYF. J is TRBJ2-5 and V is TRBV11-1; 7 bases align to TRBD2. This CDR3 is 18 amino acids long. Germline CDR1 SGHAT, CDR2 FQDESV (reference sequence). The V segment lost 4 bases and the J segment 4 bases; nucleotides outside the gene matches: 18.

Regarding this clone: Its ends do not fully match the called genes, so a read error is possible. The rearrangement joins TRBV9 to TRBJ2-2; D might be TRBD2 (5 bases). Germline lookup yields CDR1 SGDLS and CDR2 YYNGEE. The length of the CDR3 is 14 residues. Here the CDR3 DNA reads TGTGCCAGCAACCCCCCGGGCTCTTCCTGGGAGCTGTTCTTT. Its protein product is CASNPPGSSWELFF.

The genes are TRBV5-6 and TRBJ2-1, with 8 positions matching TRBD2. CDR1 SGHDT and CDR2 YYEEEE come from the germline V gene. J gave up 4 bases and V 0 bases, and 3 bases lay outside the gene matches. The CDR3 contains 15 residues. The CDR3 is CASSLELAEYNEQFF. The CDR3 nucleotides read TGTGCCAGCAGCTTGGAACTAGCGGAGTACAATGAGCAGTTCTTC.

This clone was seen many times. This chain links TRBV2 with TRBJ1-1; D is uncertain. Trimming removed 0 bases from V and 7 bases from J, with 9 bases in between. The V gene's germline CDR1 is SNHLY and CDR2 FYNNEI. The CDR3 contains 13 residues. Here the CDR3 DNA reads TGTGCCAGCAGTGAAGCGACGCGAGGTGAAGCTTTCTTT. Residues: CASSEATRGEAFF.

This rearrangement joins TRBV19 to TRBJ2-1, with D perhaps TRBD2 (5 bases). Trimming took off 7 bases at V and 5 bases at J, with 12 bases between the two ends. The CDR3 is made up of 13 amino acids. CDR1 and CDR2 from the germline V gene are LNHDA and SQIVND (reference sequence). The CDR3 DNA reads TGTGCCAGTACCCGGGTGGGAGACAATGAGCAGTTCTTC. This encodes CASTRVGDNEQFF.

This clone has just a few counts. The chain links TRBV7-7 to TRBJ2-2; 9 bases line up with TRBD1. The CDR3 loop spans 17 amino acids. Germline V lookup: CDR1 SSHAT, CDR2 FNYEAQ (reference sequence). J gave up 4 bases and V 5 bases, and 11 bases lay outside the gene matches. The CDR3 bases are TGTGCCAGCAGCCCAGATGGGACAGGGAAGGGCACCGGGGAGCTGTTTTTT. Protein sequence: CASSPDGTGKGTGELFF.

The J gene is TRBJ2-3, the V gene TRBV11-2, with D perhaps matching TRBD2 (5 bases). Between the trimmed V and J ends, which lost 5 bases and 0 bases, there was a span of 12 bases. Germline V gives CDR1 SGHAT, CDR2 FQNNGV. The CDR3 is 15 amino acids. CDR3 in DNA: TGTGCCAGCAGCCCCCTTAGAGGGAGCACAGATACGCAGTATTTT. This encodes CASSPLRGSTDTQYF.

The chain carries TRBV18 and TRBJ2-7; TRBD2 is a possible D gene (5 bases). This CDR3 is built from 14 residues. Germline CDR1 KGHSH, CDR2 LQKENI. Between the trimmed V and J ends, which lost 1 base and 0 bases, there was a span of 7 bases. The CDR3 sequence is CASSPLAPSYEQYF. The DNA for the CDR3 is TGTGCCAGCTCACCACTAGCGCCCTCCTACGAGCAGTACTTC. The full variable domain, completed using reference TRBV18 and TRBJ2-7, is NAGVMQNPRHLVRRRGQEARLRCSPMKGHSHVYWYRQLPEEGLKFMVYLQKENIIDESGMPKERFSAEFPKEGPSILRIQQVVRGDSAAYFCASSPLAPSYEQYFGPGTRLTVT.